The clone carrying this TCR beta chain was counted a few times. What it binds is not known. Trimming cost V 3 bases and J 4 bases; bases outside gene matches: 6. Germline assignment: CDR1 MNHEY and CDR2 SMNVEV (reference sequence). The CDR3 totals 15 residues. The data were obtained in a study of glioma-infiltrating T cells. General study points: CDR3 overlap between tissue and blood was very small. Non-neoplastic patients had below-expected tissue-blood divergence, while all gliomas exceeded expectation.

TCR alpha and beta CDR3 regions were amplified from RNA using iRepertoire nested multiplex PCR. For one-step reverse transcription and amplification, about 90-450 ng of tissue mRNA or PBMC total RNA was used. TCRdb used MiXCR to reprocess the multiplex PCR reads, holding one entry per CDR3 protein. This sample has tens of thousands of distinct CDR3 sequences; around 37% occur once, and the top ten carry around two fifths. Source material: glioma tissue, nonneoplastic brain tissue, or PBMCs (not recorded which). This TCR came from a human donor with low-grade glioma or glioblastoma, undergoing nonglioma brain surgery, or in good health (not recorded which). V usage is TRBV27 and J usage is TRBJ2-5, with 9 bases fitting TRBD2. Written as DNA, the CDR3 is TGTGCCAGCAGTTTTGGGACTAGCAGCCCAGAGACCCAGTACTTC. This sequence encodes CASSFGTSSPETQYF.